This T cell receptor beta chain was documented in a study of T cell responses to AZD1222 COVID-19 vaccine. Here immunoSEQ multiplex PCR was the method, and the copy in TCRdb shows in-frame clones only, minus some. The sample contains 150,000 or so clones, 75% to 95% of which appear only once. The CDR3 extends over 18 amino acids. CDR1 is LGHDT and CDR2 is YNNKEL in the germline V gene (reference sequence). With 0 bases clipped from V and 7 bases from J, the junction kept 8 bases outside the gene matches. The clonotype originates from an adult in good health. The chain is built from TRBV3-1 (or the pseudogene TRBV3-2) and TRBJ2-1; 14 bases line up with TRBD2. The sample was peripheral blood, taken on day 0 of MenACWY control vaccination. The CDR3 reads CASSQDRPTSGRANEQFF. CDR3 nucleotide sequence: TGTGCCAGCAGCCAAGACCGACCGACTAGCGGGAGGGCAAATGAGCAGTTCTTC.